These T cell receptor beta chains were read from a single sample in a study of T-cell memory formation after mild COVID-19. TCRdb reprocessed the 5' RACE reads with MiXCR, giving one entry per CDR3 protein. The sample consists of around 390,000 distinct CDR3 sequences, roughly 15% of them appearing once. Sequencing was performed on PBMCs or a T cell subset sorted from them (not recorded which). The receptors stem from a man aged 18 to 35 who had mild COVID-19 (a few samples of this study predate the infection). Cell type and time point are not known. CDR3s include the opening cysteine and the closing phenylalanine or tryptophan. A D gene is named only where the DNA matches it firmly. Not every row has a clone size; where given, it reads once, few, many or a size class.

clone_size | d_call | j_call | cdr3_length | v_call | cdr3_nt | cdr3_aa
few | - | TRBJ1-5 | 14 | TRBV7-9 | TGTGCCAGCAGCCCCACTGGGGGGGGGGAGCCCCAGCATTTT | CASSPTGGGEPQHF
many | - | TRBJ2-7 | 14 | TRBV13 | TGTGCCAGCAGCCTTGGAGGCACAGCCTACGAGCAGTACTTC | CASSLGGTAYEQYF
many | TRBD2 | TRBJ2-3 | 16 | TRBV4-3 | TGCGCCAGCAGCCAAGATAGCGGGGGGCTCACAGATACGCAGTATTTT | CASSQDSGGLTDTQYF
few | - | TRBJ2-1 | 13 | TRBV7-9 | TGTGCCAGCACCCCCAGTGAGTCGGGTGAGCAGTTCTTC | CASTPSESGEQFF
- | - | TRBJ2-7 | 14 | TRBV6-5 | TGTGCCAGCAGTCTAGGGCAGAATAATTACGAGCAGTACTTC | CASSLGQNNYEQYF
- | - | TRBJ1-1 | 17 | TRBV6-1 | TGTGCCAGCAGTGAGAATAGGGTTATGGCGGGGAGCACTGAAGCTTTCTTT | CASSENRVMAGSTEAFF
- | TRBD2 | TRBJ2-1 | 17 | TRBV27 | TGTGCCAGCAGTTCTACGGGAGGACTAGCGGGGGCTTGGGAGCAGTTCTTC | CASSSTGGLAGAWEQFF
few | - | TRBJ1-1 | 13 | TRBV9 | TGTGCCAGCAGCGTAGATATGAACACTGAAGCTTTCTTT | CASSVDMNTEAFF
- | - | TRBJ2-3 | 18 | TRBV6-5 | TGTGCCAGCAGTTATTGGGTCGGGGCGGGGCGAAGCACAGATACGCAGTATTTT | CASSYWVGAGRSTDTQYF
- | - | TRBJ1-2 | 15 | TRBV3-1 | TGTGCCAGCAGCCAAGCTCGGGGGCCGCACTATGGCTACACCTTC | CASSQARGPHYGYTF
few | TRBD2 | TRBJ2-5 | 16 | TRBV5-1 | TGCGCCAGCAGCGGATCTAGCGGGGAGGGCCATGAGACCCAGTACTTC | CASSGSSGEGHETQYF
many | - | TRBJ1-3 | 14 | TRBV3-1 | TGTGCCAGCAGCCAAGAAACGATTGGAAACACCATATATTTT | CASSQETIGNTIYF
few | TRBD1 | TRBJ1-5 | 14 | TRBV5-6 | TGTGCCAGCAGCTCTCGGACAGGATATCAGCCCCAGCATTTT | CASSSRTGYQPQHF
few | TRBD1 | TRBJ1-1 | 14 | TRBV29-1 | TGCAGCGGCAGGACAGGGGGATCCTATGGTGAAGCTTTCTTT | CSGRTGGSYGEAFF
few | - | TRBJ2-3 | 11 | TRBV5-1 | TGCGCCAGCAGCAACCGGGATACGCAGTATTTT | CASSNRDTQYF
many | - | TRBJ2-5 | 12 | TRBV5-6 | TGTGCCAGCAGCTTGTTCACAGAGACCCAGTACTTC | CASSLFTETQYF
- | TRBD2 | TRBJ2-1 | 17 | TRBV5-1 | TGCGCCAGCAGCTCCTCCTCTAGCGGGGGCACCGACAATGAGCAGTTCTTC | CASSSSSSGGTDNEQFF
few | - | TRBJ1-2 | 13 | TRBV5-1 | TGCGCCAGCAGCTTGGTCAGGGGATATGGCTACACCTTC | CASSLVRGYGYTF
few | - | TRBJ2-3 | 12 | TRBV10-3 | TGTGCCATCAGTGAGCAGGCAGATACGCAGTATTTT | CAISEQADTQYF
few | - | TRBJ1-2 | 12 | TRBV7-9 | TGTGCCAGCAGCCCAGGGAGCCATGGCTACACCTTC | CASSPGSHGYTF
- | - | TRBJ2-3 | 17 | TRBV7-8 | TGTGCCAGCAGCTTAAATCACAGGGTCCTCGCCACAGATACGCAGTATTTT | CASSLNHRVLATDTQYF
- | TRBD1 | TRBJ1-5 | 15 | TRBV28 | TGTGCCAGCAGAAGGGACAGGGGAAGGGATCAGCCCCAGCATTTT | CASRRDRGRDQPQHF